The TCR beta chain described here comes from a study of early T cells in non-severe SARS-CoV-2 infection. Across the whole study: Sequenced bulk RNA came from whole blood that was unsorted, and chains were unpaired.

Trimming took off 0 bases at V and 2 bases at J, with 5 bases between the two ends. The germline V gene has CDR1 LGHDT and CDR2 YNNKEL (reference sequence). The CDR3 contains 14 residues. Individually, cDNA molecules had unique molecular identifiers attached to them. MiXCR was run by TCRdb on the 5' RACE reads, yielding one entry per CDR3 protein. The sample yields tens of thousands of distinct CDR3 sequences, 10% to 15% seen once. Material for sequencing was whole blood. The chain couples TRBV3-1 to TRBJ1-3; D is unresolved. The TCR comes from an adult who was a healthcare worker with PCR-confirmed SARS-CoV-2 infection or an uninfected control (not recorded which). CDR3 residues: CASSQDPAGNTIYF. As DNA, the CDR3 is TGTGCCAGCAGCCAAGATCCGGCTGGAAACACCATATATTTT.